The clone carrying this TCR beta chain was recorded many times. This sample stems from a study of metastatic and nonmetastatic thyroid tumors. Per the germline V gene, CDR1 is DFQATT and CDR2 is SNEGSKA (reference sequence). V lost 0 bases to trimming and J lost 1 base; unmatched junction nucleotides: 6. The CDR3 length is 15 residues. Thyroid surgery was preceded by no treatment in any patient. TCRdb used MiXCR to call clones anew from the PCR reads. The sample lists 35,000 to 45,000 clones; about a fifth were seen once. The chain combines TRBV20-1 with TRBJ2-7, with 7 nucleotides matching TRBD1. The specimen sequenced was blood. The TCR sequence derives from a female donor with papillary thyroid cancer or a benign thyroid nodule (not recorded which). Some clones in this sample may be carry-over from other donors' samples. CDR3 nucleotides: TGCAGTGCTAGAGATCCTGCAGGGGGTTCCTACGAGCAGTACTTC. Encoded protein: CSARDPAGGSYEQYF.